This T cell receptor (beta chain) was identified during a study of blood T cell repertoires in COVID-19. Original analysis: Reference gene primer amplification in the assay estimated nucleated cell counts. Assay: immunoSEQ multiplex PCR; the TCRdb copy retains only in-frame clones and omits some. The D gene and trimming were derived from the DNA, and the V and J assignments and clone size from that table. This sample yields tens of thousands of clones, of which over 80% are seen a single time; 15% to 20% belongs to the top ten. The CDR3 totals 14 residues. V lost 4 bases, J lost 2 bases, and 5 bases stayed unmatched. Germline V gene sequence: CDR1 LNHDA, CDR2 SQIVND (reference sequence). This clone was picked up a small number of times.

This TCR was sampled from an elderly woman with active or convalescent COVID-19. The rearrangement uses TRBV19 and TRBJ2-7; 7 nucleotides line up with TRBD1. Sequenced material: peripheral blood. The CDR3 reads CASSTLTGTYEQYF. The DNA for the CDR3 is TGTGCCAGTAGTACTTTGACAGGGACCTACGAGCAGTACTTC.